These 18 T cell receptor beta chains were all obtained from the same sample, sequenced in a study of blood T cell repertoires in COVID-19. Generated by immunoSEQ multiplex PCR, the TCRdb table keeps only in-frame clones and is missing some. The table has more than 25,000 clones, 84% seen once; the top ten hold more than 10%. The material sequenced was peripheral blood. Receptors originate from a human donor in a cohort sampled during active COVID-19.

The CDR3 DNA reads as TGTGCCAGCAGCATCTCCGTTGCGGGCACCGGGGAGCTGTTTTTT. It codes for CASSISVAGTGELFF. The chain joins TRBV9 to TRBJ2-2, with a tentative D call TRBD2 (5 bases). Germline V lookup: CDR1 SGDLS, CDR2 YYNGEE. V was clipped by 4 bases and J by 4 bases, with 14 bases between them. CDR3 length equals 15 residues.

Only a few counts were recorded for this clone. The genes are TRBV5-4 and TRBJ2-1; D gene unclear. Germline assignment: CDR1 SGHNT and CDR2 YYREEE (reference sequence). This CDR3 comprises 11 residues. The V end lost 3 bases, the J end lost 7 bases, and 5 bases lay between the germline ends. In nucleotides, the CDR3 is TGTGCCAGCAGCTATCGTAATGAGCAGTTCTTC. This gives the protein CASSYRNEQFF.

V usage is TRBV7-8 and J usage is TRBJ2-3; 12 bases are shared with TRBD1. V shed 3 bases and J 4 bases; nucleotides not matched to a gene: 8. CDR3 size: 17 residues. Germline assignment: CDR1 SGHVS and CDR2 FQNEAQ. The CDR3 spells CASSFSYGTGGADTQYF. The CDR3 DNA reads TGTGCCAGCAGCTTCTCTTACGGGACAGGGGGCGCAGATACGCAGTATTTT.

This chain joins TRBV30 and TRBJ1-1, with a possible D match to TRBD1 (6 bases). CDR1 is GTSNPN, CDR2 SVGIG, per germline (reference sequence). The length of the CDR3 is 14 residues. V lost 3 bases to trimming and J lost 2 bases, with 13 bases between them. The CDR3 region is CAWRYQGFNTEAFF. CDR3 nucleotides: TGTGCCTGGAGGTACCAGGGGTTTAACACTGAAGCTTTCTTT.

This chain uses TRBV2 with TRBJ1-5; 8 nucleotides line up with TRBD1. The CDR3 totals 15 residues. Germline loops: CDR1 SNHLY, CDR2 FYNNEI. The junction had 4 bases not matched to a gene; V was cut back by 6 bases and J by 0 bases. The CDR3 nucleotides are TGTGCCAGCAGGGGACAGGTTAATAGCAATCAGCCCCAGCATTTT. Its translation: CASRGQVNSNQPQHF.

The chain uses TRBV7-6 and TRBJ2-2, with TRBD1 identical over 8 bases. The V segment lost 5 bases and the J segment 1 base; nucleotides outside the gene matches: 6. CDR3 length: 16 residues. Germline CDR1 is SGHVS and CDR2 is FNYEAQ. CDR3 protein: CASSPPGTGNTGELFF. In DNA, the CDR3 is TGTGCCAGCAGCCCCCCTGGGACAGGGAACACCGGGGAGCTGTTTTTT.

The chain uses TRBV3-1 (or the pseudogene TRBV3-2) and TRBJ2-7, with a tentative D call TRBD2 (7 bases). The germline gives CDR1 LGHDT, CDR2 YNNKEL (reference sequence). This CDR3 has 16 amino acids. Trimming removed 0 bases from V and 2 bases from J, with 14 bases in between. The CDR3 DNA sequence: TGTGCCAGCAGCCAAGATTTGAGGGGGGGCACCTACGAGCAGTACTTC. Amino acid sequence: CASSQDLRGGTYEQYF.

This chain joins TRBV7-6 and TRBJ1-2, with D hard to call. V lost 1 base, J lost 5 bases, and 11 bases lay in between. This CDR3 spans 14 amino acids. Germline CDR1 is SGHVS and CDR2 is FNYEAQ. The CDR3 DNA follows: TGTGCCAGCAGCTTAGACAGTTCTTTTTATGGCTACACCTTC. This codes for CASSLDSSFYGYTF.

V gene TRBV12-3 or TRBV12-4 combines with J gene TRBJ1-2, with 7 bases fitting TRBD1. The CDR3 is 13 amino acids. J was trimmed by 4 bases and V by 4 bases; bases with no gene match: 3. CDR3 sequence: CASSSTGTYGYTF. The CDR3 DNA reads TGTGCCAGCAGTTCGACAGGGACCTATGGCTACACCTTC.

The rearrangement links TRBV6-6 to TRBJ2-1; 7 bases map to TRBD1. Germline lookup yields CDR1 MNHNY and CDR2 SVGAGI (reference sequence). This CDR3 spans 14 amino acids. Unmatched junction bases numbered 6, after V lost 7 bases and J lost 3 bases. Here the CDR3 DNA reads TGTGCCAGCATCGACAGGGACAACTACAATGAGCAGTTCTTC. Protein sequence: CASIDRDNYNEQFF.

This sequence joins TRBV6-5 and TRBJ1-2; D remains unclear. Germline V gene sequence: CDR1 MNHEY, CDR2 SVGAGI. This CDR3 is 15 amino acids long. Trimming left V 3 bases short and J 2 bases short, with 13 bases between. The CDR3 DNA follows: TGTGCCAGCAGTTATAGAGGGCATATCAACTATGGCTACACCTTC. It is translated as CASSYRGHINYGYTF.

The rearrangement links TRBV6-6 to TRBJ1-1; no firm D call. The germline V and J ends were trimmed by 0 bases and 6 bases, with 11 bases remaining between them. This CDR3 comprises 14 residues. The germline CDR1 and CDR2 sequences are MNHNY and SVGAGI (reference sequence). In DNA form, the CDR3 reads TGTGCCAGCAGTTACTCGATGAGAAACGCTGAAGCTTTCTTT. Translation: CASSYSMRNAEAFF.

The rearrangement joins TRBV6-6 to TRBJ1-1; D remains ambiguous. In germline, CDR1 is MNHNY, CDR2 SVGAGI (reference sequence). The CDR3 has 13 amino acids. Trimming left V 6 bases short and J 8 bases short, with 16 bases between. Written as DNA, the CDR3 is TGTGCCAGCAGGCCTACATCATCAGCGGAAGCTTTCTTT. Its translation: CASRPTSSAEAFF.

This clone is a singleton in its sample. The J gene is TRBJ2-5, the V gene TRBV5-1, with TRBD1 identical over 7 bases. Per the germline V gene, CDR1 is SGHRS and CDR2 is YFSETQ. This CDR3 spans 15 amino acids. Germline trimming cut 0 bases from V and 5 bases from J; bases unmatched to any gene: 7. For the CDR3, the DNA is TGCGCCAGCAGCTTGGGACAGGGAGTTTTGGAGACCCAGTACTTC. Translated, it gives CASSLGQGVLETQYF.

A few counts support this clone. The J gene is TRBJ2-7, the V gene TRBV12-5; the D gene is possibly TRBD1 (5 bases). CDR1 and CDR2 (germline): LGHNT, FRNRAP. The V end lost 1 base, the J end lost 1 base, and 5 bases lay between the germline ends. The CDR3 length is 13 residues. The CDR3 protein is CASGLGQSYEQYF. CDR3 DNA sequence: TGTGCTAGTGGTTTGGGACAGTCCTACGAGCAGTACTTC.

V and J are TRBV4-1 and TRBJ1-4, with D possibly TRBD1 on 5 matching bases. Germline V gene lookup returns CDR1 MGHRA and CDR2 YSYEKL. This CDR3 region has 15 residues. V lost 2 bases and J 7 bases, leaving 14 bases between the germline ends. CDR3 bases: TGCGCCAGCAGCCAAAAAGAAGGGGTGGTTGAAAAACTGTTTTTT. Amino acid sequence: CASSQKEGVVEKLFF.

J is TRBJ2-1 and V is TRBV11-2; 10 positions agree with TRBD1. CDR1 SGHAT and CDR2 FQNNGV come from the germline V gene. The CDR3 has 18 residues. The trim removed 5 bases at V and 0 bases at J, leaving 10 bases unmatched. CDR3 protein: CASSHSGTGDSSYNEQFF. For the CDR3, the DNA is TGTGCCAGCAGCCACTCCGGGACAGGGGATTCCTCCTACAATGAGCAGTTCTTC.

As DNA, the CDR3 is TGTGCCAGCAGCGTAGGCCCAGCGGGGGGGCCCGGGACTGAGCAGTTCTTC. The encoded protein is CASSVGPAGGPGTEQFF. This chain uses TRBV9 with TRBJ2-1; 10 nucleotides line up with TRBD2. Germline V gene sequence: CDR1 SGDLS, CDR2 YYNGEE. The trim removed 0 bases at V and 9 bases at J, leaving 12 bases unmatched. The CDR3 is made up of 17 amino acids.